This T cell receptor beta chain was captured by sequencing in a study of T cells in Graves' hyperthyroidism and ophthalmopathy. Diagnostic assessment was based on clinical symptoms, serum thyroxine and TRAb, thyroid ultrasound and orbital computed tomography. This clonotype was recorded many times. What it recognizes is unknown. Trimming took 2 bases from V and 1 from J, leaving 14 bases between them. The germline gives CDR1 MNHEY, CDR2 SVGEGT. The CDR3 loop spans 16 amino acids. General study findings and limits: Blood also showed most of the thyroid clonotypes that were expanded above 0.001. Ophthalmopathy prediction by the model preceded onset by a median approximately 6.1 months.

Researchers took RNA transcripts and amplified the TCR beta CDR3 regions from them. RT-PCR in the first round (using the HTBI primer set) targeted the TCR CDR3. TCRdb re-derived calls from the multiplex PCR reads in MiXCR, one entry per CDR3 protein. The table has roughly 520,000 distinct CDR3 sequences, roughly 24% seen once. The sample consisted of blood. The clonotype originates from a woman in her twenties or thirties with Graves' ophthalmopathy. J is TRBJ1-1 and V is TRBV6-2 or TRBV6-3; D is unresolved. CDR3 coding DNA: TGTGCCAGCAGTTACAGCCCGGCCAGCCCGAACACTGAAGCTTTCTTT. This gives the protein CASSYSPASPNTEAFF.